The rows below give T cell receptor beta chains drawn from one sample of a study of spatial heterogeneity in lung cancer. TCRdb fed the 5' RACE reads into MiXCR, producing one record per CDR3 protein. The repertoire holds approximately 10,000 distinct CDR3 sequences, with more than 15% as singletons. Sequencing used PBMCs, obtained at surgery. The receptors were gathered from a male donor with early-stage non-small cell lung cancer. The CDR3 runs from the conserved cysteine through the conserved F or W. D genes are given only for firm matches. Size is stated for part of the rows, as once, few or many counts, or as a class when the clone is expanded.

abundance,j_gene,d_gene,v_gene,CDR3aa,CDR3nt
many,TRBJ1-1,TRBD1,TRBV12-3/TRBV12-4,CASSRGQGLDTEAFF,TGTGCCAGCAGTAGGGGACAGGGGTTGGATACTGAAGCTTTCTTT
NA,TRBJ2-1,TRBD2,TRBV20-1,CSARGPGLAGGSDEQFF,TGCAGTGCTAGAGGGCCGGGGCTAGCGGGAGGAAGCGATGAGCAGTTCTTC
NA,TRBJ2-1,TRBD2,TRBV7-9,CASSSVRVTSGRAHEQFF,TGTGCCAGCAGCTCCGTTAGGGTAACTAGCGGGAGGGCTCATGAGCAGTTCTTC
few,TRBJ1-1,NA,TRBV18,CASSPPGGYTEAFF,TGTGCCAGCTCACCACCAGGGGGATACACTGAAGCTTTCTTT
few,TRBJ2-3,TRBD2,TRBV29-1,CSLAGGSDTQYF,TGCAGTTTGGCGGGGGGGTCAGATACGCAGTATTTT
NA,TRBJ1-5,NA,TRBV20-1,CSAGGPSQPQHF,TGCAGTGCCGGGGGGCCAAGTCAGCCCCAGCATTTT
many,TRBJ2-7,NA,TRBV7-9,CASSSQTDREGEQYF,TGTGCCAGCAGCTCGCAAACAGACAGGGAGGGCGAGCAGTACTTC
few,TRBJ2-1,NA,TRBV27,CASSLLVGYQSYNEQFF,TGTGCCAGCAGTTTATTGGTAGGGTACCAGAGCTACAATGAGCAGTTCTTC
few,TRBJ1-3,NA,TRBV7-8,CASSSRDISSGNTIYF,TGTGCCAGCAGCTCCCGGGACATCAGCTCTGGAAACACCATATATTTT
many,TRBJ1-1,NA,TRBV18,CASSPPGIRSTEAFF,TGTGCCAGCTCACCACCGGGAATAAGGAGCACTGAAGCTTTCTTT
NA,TRBJ2-2,NA,TRBV6-5,CASSFLGEVEYTGELFF,TGTGCCAGCAGTTTCCTGGGGGAGGTAGAATACACCGGGGAGCTGTTTTTT
medium-sized,TRBJ1-4,NA,TRBV5-1,CASSLVKAGGNEKLFF,TGCGCCAGCAGCTTGGTTAAGGCTGGGGGTAATGAAAAACTGTTTTTT
many,TRBJ2-5,NA,TRBV5-1,CASSLGVLQETQYF,TGCGCCAGCAGCTTGGGGGTCCTCCAAGAGACCCAGTACTTC
few,TRBJ2-1,NA,TRBV20-1,CSATPPKSSYNEQFF,TGCAGTGCTACACCCCCCAAGAGCTCCTACAATGAGCAGTTCTTC
many,TRBJ1-4,NA,TRBV5-1,CASSLGLDGEKLFF,TGCGCCAGCAGCTTGGGATTAGACGGGGAAAAACTGTTTTTT
many,TRBJ1-6,NA,TRBV9,CARDSENSPLHF,TGTGCCAGGGACAGTGAGAATTCACCCCTCCACTTT
NA,TRBJ1-4,TRBD1,TRBV7-2,CASSSTGQGYEKLFF,TGTGCCAGCAGCTCAACGGGACAGGGCTACGAAAAACTGTTTTTT
NA,TRBJ2-3,TRBD1,TRBV29-1,CSVVRTGGTDTQYF,TGCAGCGTTGTCAGGACAGGGGGCACAGATACGCAGTATTTT
many,TRBJ2-1,NA,TRBV7-9,CASSGRDFENYNEQFF,TGTGCCAGCAGCGGCCGGGACTTCGAAAACTACAATGAGCAGTTCTTC